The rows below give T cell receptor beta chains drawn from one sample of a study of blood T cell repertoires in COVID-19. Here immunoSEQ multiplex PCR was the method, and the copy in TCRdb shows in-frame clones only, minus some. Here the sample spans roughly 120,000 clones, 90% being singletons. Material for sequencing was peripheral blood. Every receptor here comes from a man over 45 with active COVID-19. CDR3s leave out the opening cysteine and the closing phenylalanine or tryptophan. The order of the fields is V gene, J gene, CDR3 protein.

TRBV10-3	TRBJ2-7	AISRSTSYEQY
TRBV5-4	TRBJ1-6	ASSLEHGYNSPLH
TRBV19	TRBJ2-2	ASSTGLALYTGELF
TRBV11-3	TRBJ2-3	ASSLDLTGRDTQY
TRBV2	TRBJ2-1	ASSGSEQF
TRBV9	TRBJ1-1	ASSPGGGVNTEAF
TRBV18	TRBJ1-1	ASSLRQGQKMNTEAF
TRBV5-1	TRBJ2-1	ASSMPGLAGVRSSYNEQF
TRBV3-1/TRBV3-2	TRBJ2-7	ASSQDPPEAGVGKQY
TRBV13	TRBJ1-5	ASSSQGNQPQH
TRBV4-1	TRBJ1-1	ASSQDAGAGPGRAF